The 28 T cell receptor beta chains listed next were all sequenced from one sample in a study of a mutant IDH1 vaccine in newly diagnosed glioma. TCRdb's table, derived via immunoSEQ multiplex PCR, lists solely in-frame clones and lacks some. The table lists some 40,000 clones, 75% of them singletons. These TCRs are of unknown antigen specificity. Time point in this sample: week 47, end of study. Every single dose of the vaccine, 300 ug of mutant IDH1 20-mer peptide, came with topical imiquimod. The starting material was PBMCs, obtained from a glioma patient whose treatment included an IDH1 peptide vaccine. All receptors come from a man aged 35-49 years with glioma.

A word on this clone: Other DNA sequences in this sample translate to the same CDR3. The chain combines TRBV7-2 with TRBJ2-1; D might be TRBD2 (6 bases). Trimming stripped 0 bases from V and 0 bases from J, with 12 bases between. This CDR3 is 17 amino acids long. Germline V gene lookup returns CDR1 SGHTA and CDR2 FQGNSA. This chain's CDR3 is CASSLARGLSSYNEQFF. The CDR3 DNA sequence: TGTGCCAGCAGCTTAGCGAGGGGACTTAGCTCCTACAATGAGCAGTTCTTC.

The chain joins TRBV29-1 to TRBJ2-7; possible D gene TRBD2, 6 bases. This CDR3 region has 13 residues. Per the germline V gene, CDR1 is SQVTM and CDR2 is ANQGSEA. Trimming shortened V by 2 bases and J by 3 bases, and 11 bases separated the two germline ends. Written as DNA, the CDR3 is TGCAGCGTTGAACTAGCGACCAACTACGAGCAGTACTTC. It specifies CSVELATNYEQYF.

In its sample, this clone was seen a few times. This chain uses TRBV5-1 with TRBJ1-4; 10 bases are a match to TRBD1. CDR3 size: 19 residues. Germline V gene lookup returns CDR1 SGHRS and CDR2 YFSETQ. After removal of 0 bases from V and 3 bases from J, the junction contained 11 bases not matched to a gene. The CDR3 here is CASSLASGTGVNSNEKLFF. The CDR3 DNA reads TGCGCCAGCAGCTTGGCCTCGGGGACAGGGGTCAATTCTAATGAAAAACTGTTTTTT.

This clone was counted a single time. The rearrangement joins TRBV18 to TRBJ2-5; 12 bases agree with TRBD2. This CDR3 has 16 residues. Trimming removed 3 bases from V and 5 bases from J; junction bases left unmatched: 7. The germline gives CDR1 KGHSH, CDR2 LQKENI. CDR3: CASSPTSGSRRETQYF. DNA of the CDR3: TGTGCCAGCTCACCGACTAGCGGGAGTAGAAGGGAGACCCAGTACTTC.

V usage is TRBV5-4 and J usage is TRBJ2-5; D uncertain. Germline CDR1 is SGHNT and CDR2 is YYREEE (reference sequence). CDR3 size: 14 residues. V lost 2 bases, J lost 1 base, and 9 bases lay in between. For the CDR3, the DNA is TGTGCCAGCAGCTTCATAACGGCCCAAGAGACCCAGTACTTC. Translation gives CASSFITAQETQYF.

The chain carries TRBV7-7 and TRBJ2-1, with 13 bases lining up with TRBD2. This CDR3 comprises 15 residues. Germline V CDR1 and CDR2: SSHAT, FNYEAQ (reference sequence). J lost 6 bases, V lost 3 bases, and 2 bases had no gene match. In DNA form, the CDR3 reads TGTGCCAGCAGCTTGGGGACTAGCGGGACCAATGAGCAGTTCTTC. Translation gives CASSLGTSGTNEQFF.

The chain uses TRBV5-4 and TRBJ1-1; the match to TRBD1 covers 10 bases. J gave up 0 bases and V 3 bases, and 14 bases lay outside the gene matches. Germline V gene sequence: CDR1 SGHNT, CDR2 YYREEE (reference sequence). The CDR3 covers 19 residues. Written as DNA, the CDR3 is TGTGCCAGCAGCTATTCCGGGGACAGGGGATATGTTGTGAACACTGAAGCTTTCTTT. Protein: CASSYSGDRGYVVNTEAFF.

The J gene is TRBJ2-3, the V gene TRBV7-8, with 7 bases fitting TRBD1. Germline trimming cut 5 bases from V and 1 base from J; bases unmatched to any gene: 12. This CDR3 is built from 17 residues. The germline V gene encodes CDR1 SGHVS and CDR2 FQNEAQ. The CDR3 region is CASSPRGWETGTDTQYF. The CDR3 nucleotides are TGTGCCAGCAGCCCCAGGGGGTGGGAGACGGGCACAGATACGCAGTATTTT.

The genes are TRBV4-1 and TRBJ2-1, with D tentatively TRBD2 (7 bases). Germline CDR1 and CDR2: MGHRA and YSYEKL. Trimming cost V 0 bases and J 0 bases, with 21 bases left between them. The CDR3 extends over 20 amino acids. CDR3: CASSQDPRTVRDYSYNEQFF. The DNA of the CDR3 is TGCGCCAGCAGCCAAGATCCTAGGACAGTTCGGGACTACTCCTACAATGAGCAGTTCTTC.

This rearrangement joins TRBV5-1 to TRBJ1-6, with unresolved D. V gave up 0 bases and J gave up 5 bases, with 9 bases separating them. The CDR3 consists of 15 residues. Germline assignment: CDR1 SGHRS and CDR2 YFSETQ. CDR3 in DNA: TGCGCCAGCAGCTTGGAAGGAAGAAATAATTCACCCCTCCACTTT. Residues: CASSLEGRNNSPLHF.

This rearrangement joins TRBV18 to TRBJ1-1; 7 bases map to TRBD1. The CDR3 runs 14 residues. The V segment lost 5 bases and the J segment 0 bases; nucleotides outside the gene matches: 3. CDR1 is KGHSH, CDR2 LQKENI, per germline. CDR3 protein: CASSAGTVNTEAFF. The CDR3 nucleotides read TGTGCCAGCTCAGCTGGGACAGTGAACACTGAAGCTTTCTTT.

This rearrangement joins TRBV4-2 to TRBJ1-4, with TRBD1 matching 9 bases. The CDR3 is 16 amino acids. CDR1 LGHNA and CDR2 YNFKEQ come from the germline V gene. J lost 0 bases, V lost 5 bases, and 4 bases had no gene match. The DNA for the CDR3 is TGTGCCAGCAGCTTAGACAGGGGGGCAACTAATGAAAAACTGTTTTTT. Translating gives CASSLDRGATNEKLFF.

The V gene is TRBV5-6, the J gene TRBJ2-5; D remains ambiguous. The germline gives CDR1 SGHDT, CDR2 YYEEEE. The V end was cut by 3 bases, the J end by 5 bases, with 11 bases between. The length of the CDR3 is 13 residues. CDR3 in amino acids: CASSWERGETQYF. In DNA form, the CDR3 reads TGTGCCAGCAGCTGGGAACGTGGGGAGACCCAGTACTTC.

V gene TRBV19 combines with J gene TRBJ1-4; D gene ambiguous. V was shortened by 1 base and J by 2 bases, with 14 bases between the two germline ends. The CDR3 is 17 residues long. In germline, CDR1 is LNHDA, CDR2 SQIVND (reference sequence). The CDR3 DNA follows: TGTGCCAGTAGTATAGCCCCCCGGGCAGTTACTAATGAAAAACTGTTTTTT. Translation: CASSIAPRAVTNEKLFF.

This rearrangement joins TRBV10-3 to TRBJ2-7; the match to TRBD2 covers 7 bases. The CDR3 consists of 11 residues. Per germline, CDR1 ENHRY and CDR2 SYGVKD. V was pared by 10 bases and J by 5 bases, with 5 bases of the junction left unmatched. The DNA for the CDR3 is TGTGCCACCGGGGGGATTGACGAGCAGTACTTC. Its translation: CATGGIDEQYF.

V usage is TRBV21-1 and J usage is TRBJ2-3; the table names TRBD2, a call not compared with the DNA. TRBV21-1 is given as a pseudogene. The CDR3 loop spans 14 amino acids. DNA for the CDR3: TGTGCCAGCAGCAAACACGGTAACCCAGATACGCAGTATTTT. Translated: CASSKHGNPDTQYF.

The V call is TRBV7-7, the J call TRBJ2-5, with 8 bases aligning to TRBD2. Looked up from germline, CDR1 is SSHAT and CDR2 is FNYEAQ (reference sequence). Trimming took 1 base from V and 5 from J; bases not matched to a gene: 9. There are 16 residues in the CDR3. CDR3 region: CASSLGGSGSGETQYF. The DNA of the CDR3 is TGTGCCAGCAGCTTAGGCGGGAGCGGGAGTGGTGAGACCCAGTACTTC.

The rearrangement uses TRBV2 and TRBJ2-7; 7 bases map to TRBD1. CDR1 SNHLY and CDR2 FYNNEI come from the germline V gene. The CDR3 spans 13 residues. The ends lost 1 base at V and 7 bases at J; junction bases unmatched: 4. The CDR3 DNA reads TGTGCCAGCAGTGAAGACAGGGGTCGAGAGCAGTACTTC. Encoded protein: CASSEDRGREQYF.

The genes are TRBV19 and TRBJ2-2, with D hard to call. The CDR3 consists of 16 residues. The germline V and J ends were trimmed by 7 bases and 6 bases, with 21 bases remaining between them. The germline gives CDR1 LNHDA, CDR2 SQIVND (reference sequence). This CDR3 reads CASTNRVTPAAGELFF. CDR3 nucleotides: TGTGCCAGTACCAATAGGGTAACTCCGGCGGCCGGGGAGCTGTTTTTT.

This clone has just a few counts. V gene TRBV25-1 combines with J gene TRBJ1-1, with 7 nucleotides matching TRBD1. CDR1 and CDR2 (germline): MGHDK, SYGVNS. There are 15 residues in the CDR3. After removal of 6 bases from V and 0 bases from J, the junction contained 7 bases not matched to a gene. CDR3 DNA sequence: TGTGCCAGCAGCCTACCGGGACAGATGAACACTGAAGCTTTCTTT. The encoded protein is CASSLPGQMNTEAFF.

CDR3 loop: CASSLAGPENNSPLHF. The CDR3 bases are TGCGCCAGCAGCTTGGCTGGGCCCGAGAATAATTCACCCCTCCACTTT. This rearrangement joins TRBV5-1 to TRBJ1-6; D gene unclear. Germline V gene data show CDR1 as SGHRS and CDR2 as YFSETQ. Deletions cut 0 bases from V and 5 bases from J, with 12 bases between. The length of the CDR3 is 16 residues.

The CDR3 DNA is TGTGCCAGCACCCTATTCTATACAGGGGGCAATCAGCCCCAGCATTTT. Its translation is CASTLFYTGGNQPQHF. The chain links TRBV28 to TRBJ1-5, with 7 bases that match TRBD1. The ends lost 7 bases at V and 2 bases at J; junction bases unmatched: 11. Germline CDR1 is MDHEN and CDR2 is SYDVKM. This CDR3 contains 16 residues.

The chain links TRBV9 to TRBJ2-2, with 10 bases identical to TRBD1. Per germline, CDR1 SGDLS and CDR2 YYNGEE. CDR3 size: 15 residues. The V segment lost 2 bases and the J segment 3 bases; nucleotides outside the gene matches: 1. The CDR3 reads CASSVGTGDTGELFF. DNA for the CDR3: TGTGCCAGCAGCGTCGGGACAGGGGACACCGGGGAGCTGTTTTTT.

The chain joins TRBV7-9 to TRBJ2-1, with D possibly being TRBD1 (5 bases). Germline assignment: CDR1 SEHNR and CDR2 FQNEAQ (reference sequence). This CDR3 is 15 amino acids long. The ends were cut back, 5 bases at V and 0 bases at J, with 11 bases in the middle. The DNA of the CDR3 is TGTGCCAGCAGCCCTCAGGGAAGCTCCTACAATGAGCAGTTCTTC. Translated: CASSPQGSSYNEQFF. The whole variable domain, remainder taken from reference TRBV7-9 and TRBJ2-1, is DTGVSQNPRHKITKRGQNVTFRCDPISEHNRLYWYRQTLGQGPEFLTYFQNEAQLEKSRLLSDRFSAERPKGSFSTLEIQRTEQGDSAMYLCASSPQGSSYNEQFFGPGTRLTVL.

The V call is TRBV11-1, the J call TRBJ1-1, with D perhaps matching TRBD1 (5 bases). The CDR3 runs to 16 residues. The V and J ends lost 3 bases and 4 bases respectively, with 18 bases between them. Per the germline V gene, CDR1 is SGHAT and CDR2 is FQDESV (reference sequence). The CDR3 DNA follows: TGTGCCAGCAGCTTTCTTAGTGTTCGGGGGGGCACTGAAGCTTTCTTT. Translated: CASSFLSVRGGTEAFF.

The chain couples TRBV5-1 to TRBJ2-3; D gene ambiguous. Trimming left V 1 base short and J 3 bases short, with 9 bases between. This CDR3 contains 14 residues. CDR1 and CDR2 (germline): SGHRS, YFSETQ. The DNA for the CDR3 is TGCGCCAGCAGCTTGAACCGACCTACAGATACGCAGTATTTT. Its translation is CASSLNRPTDTQYF. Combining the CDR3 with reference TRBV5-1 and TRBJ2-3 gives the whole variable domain KAGVTQTPRYLIKTRGQQVTLSCSPISGHRSVSWYQQTPGQGLQFLFEYFSETQRNKGNFPGRFSGRQFSNSRSEMNVSTLELGDSALYLCASSLNRPTDTQYFGPGTRLTVL.

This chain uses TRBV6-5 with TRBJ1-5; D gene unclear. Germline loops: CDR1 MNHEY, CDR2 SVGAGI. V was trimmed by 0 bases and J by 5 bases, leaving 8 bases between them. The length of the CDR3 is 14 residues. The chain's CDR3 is CASSYSQEYQPQHF. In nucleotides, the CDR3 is TGTGCCAGCAGTTACTCTCAGGAGTATCAGCCCCAGCATTTT.

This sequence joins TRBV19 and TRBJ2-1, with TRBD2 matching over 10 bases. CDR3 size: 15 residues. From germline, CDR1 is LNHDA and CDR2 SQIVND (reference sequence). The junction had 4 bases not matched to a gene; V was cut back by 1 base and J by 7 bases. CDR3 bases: TGTGCCAGTAGTATAGGAGCGGGAGGGCCGAATGAGCAGTTCTTC. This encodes CASSIGAGGPNEQFF.